Listed here are 26 T cell receptor beta chains from one sample, sequenced in a study of OX40 agonist ivuxolimab in advanced cancers. Using immunoSEQ multiplex PCR, the repertoire was profiled, and TCRdb retains in-frame clones only, with some absent. The repertoire holds tens of thousands of clones, with roughly 90% as singletons. This specimen consisted of CD4+ or CD8+ T cells sorted from blood, obtained in a trial of the OX40 agonist ivuxolimab. The source of these receptors is an adult with an advanced solid tumor such as melanoma, head and neck, liver or kidney cancer.

As regards this clone: Its ends do not fully match the called genes, so a read error is possible. The chain combines TRBV19 with TRBJ2-1, with D possibly TRBD1 on 7 matching bases. Germline V gives CDR1 LNHDA, CDR2 SQIVND (reference sequence). The CDR3 extends over 14 amino acids. CDR3 bases: TGTGCCAGTAGTCTAGACAGGGAGGTCGATGAGCAGTTCTTC. It is translated as CASSLDREVDEQFF.

This clone showed up just once. The chain links TRBV5-4 to TRBJ2-7, with D unresolved. The CDR3 contains 12 residues. Between the trimmed V and J ends, which lost 3 bases and 2 bases, there was a span of 6 bases. The germline V gene has CDR1 SGHNT and CDR2 YYREEE (reference sequence). DNA for the CDR3: TGTGCCAGCAGCTCTGACACCTACGAGCAGTACTTC. It encodes CASSSDTYEQYF.

The rearrangement joins TRBV4-1 to TRBJ2-7; 7 bases line up with TRBD1. The V segment lost 1 base and the J segment 4 bases; nucleotides outside the gene matches: 4. This CDR3 is built from 14 residues. Per the germline V gene, CDR1 is MGHRA and CDR2 is YSYEKL. The CDR3 reads CASSQGQGQYEQYF. CDR3 DNA sequence: TGCGCCAGCAGCCAAGGACAGGGACAGTACGAGCAGTACTTC.

The chain links TRBV7-9 to TRBJ1-2, with 7 bases that match TRBD1. The germline gives CDR1 SEHNR, CDR2 FQNEAQ (reference sequence). The J segment lost 4 bases and the V segment lost 2 bases, leaving 7 bases of the junction unmatched. CDR3 length equals 15 residues. The CDR3 spells CASSLQTGVVYGYTF. The CDR3 region has the DNA TGTGCCAGCAGCTTACAAACAGGGGTAGTCTATGGCTACACCTTC.

This chain joins TRBV6-1 and TRBJ2-7, with unresolved D. CDR1 and CDR2 (germline): MNHNS, SASEGT. Trimming pared 7 bases from V and 5 bases from J, leaving 9 bases between. The CDR3 runs 11 residues. CDR3 amino acids: CASTSRHEQYF. Written as DNA, the CDR3 is TGTGCCAGCACGTCCCGCCACGAGCAGTACTTC.

V is TRBV11-2 and J is TRBJ2-7; 11 bases map to TRBD2. The CDR3 is 15 amino acids. Germline-derived CDR1 and CDR2 are SGHAT and FQNNGV. Unmatched junction bases numbered 8, after V lost 3 bases and J lost 7 bases. As DNA, the CDR3 is TGTGCCAGCAGCTTCGTAGCGGGAGGGCCGGGGGAGCAGTACTTC. Amino acids: CASSFVAGGPGEQYF.

The chain uses TRBV2 and TRBJ2-7, with D perhaps matching TRBD1 (6 bases). Germline V gene lookup returns CDR1 SNHLY and CDR2 FYNNEI. Trimming cost V 6 bases and J 5 bases, with 20 bases left between them. This CDR3 contains 15 residues. This CDR3 is CASRAGVAGNHEQYF. The CDR3 region has the DNA TGTGCCAGCAGAGCAGGGGTCGCAGGGAATCACGAGCAGTACTTC.

This chain joins TRBV2 and TRBJ2-7; TRBD2 matches 10 bases. From germline, CDR1 is SNHLY and CDR2 FYNNEI. The V and J ends lost 5 bases and 2 bases, in that order; junction bases with no gene match: 9. This CDR3 region has 16 residues. This CDR3 reads CASSTGLAEGPYEQYF. CDR3 DNA: TGTGCCAGCAGTACTGGACTAGCGGAAGGGCCCTACGAGCAGTACTTC.

The chain is built from TRBV10-1 and TRBJ2-3, with a tentative D call TRBD2 (6 bases). Germline values: CDR1 WNHNN, CDR2 SYGVQD (reference sequence). CDR3 size: 15 residues. The germline V and J ends were trimmed by 4 bases and 0 bases, with 11 bases remaining between them. CDR3 protein: CASSAEGRSTDTQYF. The CDR3 coding sequence is TGCGCCAGCAGTGCGGAGGGGCGCAGCACAGATACGCAGTATTTT.

The chain couples TRBV6-6 to TRBJ2-7; weak D call: TRBD1 (6 bases). Germline lookup yields CDR1 MNHNY and CDR2 SVGAGI (reference sequence). CDR3 length: 15 amino acids. V dropped 7 bases and J dropped 2 bases, with 18 bases sitting between them. In DNA, the CDR3 is TGTGCCAGCATCGGGGTGGACAGCTCCCCCTACGAGCAGTACTTC. As protein: CASIGVDSSPYEQYF.

This clone has just one count. V and J are TRBV2 and TRBJ2-7; 11 positions match TRBD2. The junction had 5 bases not matched to a gene; V was cut back by 1 base and J by 3 bases. The CDR3 spans 16 residues. Germline-derived CDR1 and CDR2 are SNHLY and FYNNEI. The DNA of the CDR3 is TGTGCCAGCAGTGAAGTAGCGGGAGGGCCTATCTACGAGCAGTACTTC. The encoded protein is CASSEVAGGPIYEQYF.

This clone was observed a few times. The J gene is TRBJ2-1, the V gene TRBV5-6; 9 nucleotides line up with TRBD2. V was pared by 4 bases and J by 4 bases, with 12 bases of the junction left unmatched. CDR1 is SGHDT, CDR2 YYEEEE, per germline. This CDR3 region has 17 residues. The CDR3 region is CASSPAPLAGFYNEQFF. In nucleotides, the CDR3 is TGTGCCAGCAGCCCCGCCCCACTAGCGGGCTTTTACAATGAGCAGTTCTTC.

The gene calls are TRBV7-6 and TRBJ1-2, with 9 nucleotides matching TRBD1. The V and J ends lost 5 bases and 4 bases, in that order; junction bases with no gene match: 5. Germline V gene data show CDR1 as SGHVS and CDR2 as FNYEAQ. The CDR3 loop spans 14 amino acids. CDR3 amino acids: CASSPGQGTYGYTF. The CDR3 region has the DNA TGTGCCAGCAGCCCGGGACAGGGTACCTATGGCTACACCTTC.

The chain carries TRBV19 and TRBJ1-4; a possible D gene is TRBD1 (6 bases). Germline V gene data show CDR1 as LNHDA and CDR2 as SQIVND (reference sequence). The CDR3 contains 16 residues. Trimming removed 5 bases at V and 8 bases at J, with 21 bases between. In DNA form, the CDR3 reads TGTGCCAGTAGTCCCCTGTTGGTCAGGGGTCGAGAAAAACTGTTTTTT. Protein product: CASSPLLVRGREKLFF.

V gene TRBV7-2 combines with J gene TRBJ2-7; possibly TRBD2 for D (6 bases). This CDR3 comprises 15 residues. The germline gives CDR1 SGHTA, CDR2 FQGNSA. With 5 bases removed from V and 4 bases from J, the gap between germline ends came to 18 bases. The CDR3 coding sequence is TGTGCCAGCAGCCTCGTGGCGCTAGCGTCGTACGAGCAGTACTTC. It specifies CASSLVALASYEQYF.

The CDR3 nucleotides read TGTGCCAGCAGTGAATGGGCAGGGGACTATCAGCCCCAGCATTTT. Its protein product is CASSEWAGDYQPQHF. This rearrangement joins TRBV2 to TRBJ1-5, with TRBD1 as a possible D gene (6 bases). CDR3 length: 15 residues. In germline, CDR1 is SNHLY, CDR2 FYNNEI. V was cut by 2 bases and J by 5 bases, with 13 bases left in between.

The chain is built from TRBV19 and TRBJ2-7, with 9 positions matching TRBD1. Trimming at V came to 5 bases and at J to 2 bases, leaving 7 bases not matched to a gene. This CDR3 has 15 residues. Per the germline V gene, CDR1 is LNHDA and CDR2 is SQIVND (reference sequence). The CDR3 reads CASSSGTGSPYEQYF. The CDR3 DNA reads TGTGCCAGTAGTTCCGGGACAGGGTCCCCCTACGAGCAGTACTTC.

This clone was seen once. The chain recombines TRBV7-9 with TRBJ1-4, with 9 bases matching TRBD1. This CDR3 has 17 residues. Germline CDR1 and CDR2: SEHNR and FQNEAQ (reference sequence). V lost 5 bases to trimming and J lost 3 bases; unmatched junction nucleotides: 10. The CDR3 sequence is CASSPRTGEQANEKLFF. In nucleotides, the CDR3 is TGTGCCAGCAGCCCACGGACAGGGGAACAGGCTAATGAAAAACTGTTTTTT.

CDR3 nucleotides: TGTGCCAGCAGTTTATTGTTCACAAACTACAATGAGCAGTTCTTC. Translated: CASSLLFTNYNEQFF. The gene calls are TRBV27 and TRBJ2-1, with unresolved D. The CDR3 contains 15 residues. V was cut by 1 base and J by 3 bases, with 10 bases left in between. Germline CDR1 and CDR2: MNHEY and SMNVEV (reference sequence).

V gene TRBV7-2 combines with J gene TRBJ2-1; perhaps D is TRBD1 or TRBD2 (5 bases each). V shed 2 bases and J shed 7 bases, with 12 bases lying between them. CDR3 length equals 14 residues. The V gene's germline CDR1 is SGHTA and CDR2 FQGNSA. The CDR3 DNA follows: TGTGCCAGCAGCTTACCAGGGAGAGGGAATGAGCAGTTCTTC. This encodes CASSLPGRGNEQFF.

This chain connects TRBV4-1 to TRBJ2-1; TRBD2 agrees at 10 bases. The trim removed 3 bases at V and 3 bases at J, leaving 11 bases unmatched. The CDR3 sequence is 18 residues long. Per germline, CDR1 MGHRA and CDR2 YSYEKL. CDR3 residues: CASSQEDRLAGVYNEQFF. DNA of the CDR3: TGCGCCAGCAGCCAGGAGGACCGTCTAGCGGGAGTCTACAATGAGCAGTTCTTC.

The chain links TRBV9 to TRBJ2-6; perhaps TRBD2 as D (5 bases). The CDR3 has 15 amino acids. Trimming took 0 bases from V and 2 from J, leaving 6 bases between them. Germline CDR1 is SGDLS and CDR2 is YYNGEE. CDR3 amino acids: CASSVAGTGANVLTF. CDR3 DNA: TGTGCCAGCAGCGTAGCGGGGACTGGGGCCAACGTCCTGACTTTC.

This chain uses TRBV7-9 with TRBJ2-3; possible D gene TRBD2, 5 bases. The germline V gene has CDR1 SEHNR and CDR2 FQNEAQ (reference sequence). This CDR3 contains 14 residues. Between the trimmed V and J ends, which lost 3 bases and 3 bases, there was a span of 10 bases. CDR3 DNA sequence: TGTGCCAGCAGCTTCCCCGGGATTACAGATACGCAGTATTTT. Its translation is CASSFPGITDTQYF.

The chain has TRBV27 and TRBJ1-4; 8 nucleotides match TRBD1. The CDR3 consists of 18 residues. V dropped 6 bases and J dropped 4; count of bases not matched to a gene: 16. CDR1 and CDR2 from the germline V gene are MNHEY and SMNVEV (reference sequence). The CDR3 coding sequence is TGTGCCAGCAGCCAACTCCCTCTCCTAGGACAGGGTAATGAAAAACTGTTTTTT. Translation: CASSQLPLLGQGNEKLFF.

The chain carries TRBV5-4 and TRBJ2-7; 13 bases align to TRBD2. CDR1 and CDR2 (germline): SGHNT, YYREEE (reference sequence). The CDR3 loop spans 15 amino acids. The J segment lost 4 bases and the V segment lost 0 bases, leaving 1 base of the junction unmatched. CDR3 amino acids: CASSLELAGGYEQYF. CDR3 bases: TGTGCCAGCAGCTTGGAACTAGCGGGAGGGTACGAGCAGTACTTC.

V and J are TRBV30 and TRBJ1-6, with 7 positions matching TRBD1. The CDR3 extends over 13 amino acids. J was trimmed by 8 bases and V by 4 bases; bases with no gene match: 5. In germline, CDR1 is GTSNPN, CDR2 SVGIG (reference sequence). The CDR3 DNA is TGTGCCTGGACCCAGACAGGGCATTCACCCCTCCACTTT. Translated, it gives CAWTQTGHSPLHF.